Shown below are 29 T cell receptor beta chains from a single sample sequenced in a study of regulatory T cells in long-lasting Graves disease. To make TCR beta libraries, researchers used iRepertoire HTBI primers and Arm-PCR of CDR3 regions. One entry per CDR3 protein results from TCRdb running MiXCR on the multiplex PCR reads. The sample yields hundreds of thousands of distinct CDR3 sequences, more than 20% seen once. The sample's time point: persistent/refractory GD, antithyroid drugs over 5 years with positive TRAb. With RNA extracted from PBMCs as input, the TCR library was made. The input for sequencing was peripheral blood mononuclear cells (PBMCs), taken when the disease was refractory, from a patient treated with antithyroid drugs. The receptors were sampled from a female donor with Graves disease.

The V and J genes are TRBV19 and TRBJ2-2; maybe TRBD2 (6 bases). The V gene's germline CDR1 is LNHDA and CDR2 SQIVND (reference sequence). The CDR3 totals 14 residues. With 6 bases removed from V and 3 bases from J, the gap between germline ends came to 11 bases. CDR3 sequence reads: CASSLGDYTGELFF. Written as DNA, the CDR3 is TGTGCCAGTAGCTTAGGGGACTACACCGGGGAGCTGTTTTTT.

This chain links TRBV11-2 with TRBJ1-1; D not certain. Trimming pared 8 bases from V and 2 bases from J, leaving 15 bases between. CDR1 and CDR2 (germline): SGHAT, FQNNGV. This CDR3 is built from 14 residues. CDR3 DNA: TGTGCCAGCGTTTATCAAGTGGACAACACTGAAGCTTTCTTT. Amino acid sequence: CASVYQVDNTEAFF.

The chain uses TRBV7-8 and TRBJ1-6; 10 nucleotides line up with TRBD1. Germline V lookup: CDR1 SGHVS, CDR2 FQNEAQ. V trimming: 4 bases; J trimming: 8 bases; junction bases outside the gene matches: 11. The CDR3 extends over 17 amino acids. The CDR3 spells CASSSRPDRGPYSPLHF. The CDR3 coding sequence is TGTGCCAGCAGCTCTCGCCCCGACAGGGGGCCGTATTCACCCCTCCACTTT.

There are many counts of this clonotype. The chain recombines TRBV12-3 or TRBV12-4 with TRBJ2-7; D possibly corresponds to TRBD1 (6 bases). The CDR3 runs 15 residues. Trimming stripped 2 bases from V and 2 bases from J, with 13 bases between. The chain's CDR3 is CASSLQRGYTYEQYF. In DNA form, the CDR3 reads TGTGCCAGCAGTTTACAGAGGGGGTATACCTACGAGCAGTACTTC.

The genes are TRBV7-9 and TRBJ2-2; 9 positions match TRBD1. This CDR3 has 14 residues. V was pared by 8 bases and J by 6 bases, with 7 bases of the junction left unmatched. Germline V gene sequence: CDR1 SEHNR, CDR2 FQNEAQ (reference sequence). As DNA, the CDR3 is TGTGCCAGCGAACAGGGGGCACTGGCCGGGGAGCTGTTTTTT. As protein: CASEQGALAGELFF.

This clonotype appeared a single time. This sequence joins TRBV27 and TRBJ2-2, with 8 nucleotides matching TRBD1. V dropped 5 bases and J dropped 4; count of bases not matched to a gene: 15. The length of the CDR3 is 18 residues. The germline CDR1 and CDR2 sequences are MNHEY and SMNVEV (reference sequence). CDR3 coding DNA: TGTGCCAGCAGTCCCCGGCCACCGCAGGGGGCGGTCACCGGGGAGCTGTTTTTT. Residues: CASSPRPPQGAVTGELFF.

The table lists this clonotype with many counts. In DNA form, the CDR3 reads TGTGCCAGCAGGAGCCTGACAGGGGGATATGGCTACACCTTC. Translated, it gives CASRSLTGGYGYTF. The chain couples TRBV2 to TRBJ1-2, with TRBD1 matching 9 bases. Trimming took 6 bases from V and 5 from J; bases not matched to a gene: 7. Germline CDR1 and CDR2: SNHLY and FYNNEI. This CDR3 is 14 amino acids long.

At least ten counts were recorded for this clonotype. The chain recombines TRBV12-3 or TRBV12-4 with TRBJ2-5; possibly TRBD2 for D (6 bases). V lost 3 bases and J 1 base, leaving 6 bases between the germline ends. This CDR3 spans 13 amino acids. The CDR3 nucleotides read TGTGCCAGCAGTTTCGGGAGCCAAGAGACCCAGTACTTC. It translates to CASSFGSQETQYF.

This clonotype was seen more than once but under ten times. V usage is TRBV24-1 and J usage is TRBJ2-1, with 14 positions matching TRBD2. CDR1 KGHDR and CDR2 SFDVKD come from the germline V gene. The trim removed 5 bases at V and 8 bases at J, leaving 4 bases unmatched. The CDR3 is made up of 15 amino acids. CDR3 sequence reads: CATSVGTSGSHEQFF. Written as DNA, the CDR3 is TGTGCCACCAGTGTTGGGACTAGCGGGAGCCATGAGCAGTTCTTC.

This clonotype was counted between two and nine times. This chain joins TRBV5-1 and TRBJ2-1; 7 bases line up with TRBD2. J lost 0 bases, V lost 6 bases, and 6 bases had no gene match. This CDR3 has 15 residues. Germline V lookup: CDR1 SGHRS, CDR2 YFSETQ. The CDR3 region is CASNGRGSSYNEQFF. The CDR3 coding sequence is TGCGCCAGCAATGGGCGGGGGAGCTCCTACAATGAGCAGTTCTTC.

This clonotype was observed at least ten times. The V call is TRBV7-2, the J call TRBJ1-6, with D perhaps TRBD1 (5 bases). Trimming took off 2 bases at V and 7 bases at J, with 9 bases between the two ends. The CDR3 extends over 14 amino acids. Germline loops: CDR1 SGHTA, CDR2 FQGNSA. The CDR3 DNA sequence: TGTGCCAGCAGCTTATGGACACCCAATTCACCCCTCCACTTT. It specifies CASSLWTPNSPLHF.

This clonotype was observed a few times. V gene TRBV14 combines with J gene TRBJ1-6; TRBD1 is a possible D gene (5 bases). The V gene lost 0 bases and the J gene lost 4 bases, with 13 bases spanning the gap. The CDR3 sequence is 17 residues long. Per the germline V gene, CDR1 is SGHDN and CDR2 is FVKESK. Here the CDR3 DNA reads TGTGCCAGCAGCCAAGAGGACAATGGGGTTTATAATTCACCCCTCCACTTT. This sequence encodes CASSQEDNGVYNSPLHF.

In its sample, this clonotype was seen a few times. This chain joins TRBV6-4 and TRBJ2-7, with a possible D match to TRBD1 (5 bases). The length of the CDR3 is 15 residues. V gave up 2 bases and J gave up 4 bases, with 15 bases separating them. CDR1 MRHNA and CDR2 SNTAGT come from the germline V gene. CDR3 amino acids: CASSDGAHPRYEQYF. The CDR3 DNA follows: TGTGCCAGCAGTGACGGGGCCCACCCCCGATACGAGCAGTACTTC.

The table lists this clonotype with many counts. The gene calls are TRBV11-2 and TRBJ1-4, with D hard to call. The CDR3 is 15 amino acids. V was cut by 3 bases and J by 8 bases, with 16 bases left in between. Germline lookup yields CDR1 SGHAT and CDR2 FQNNGV. CDR3 residues: CASSFRPSSGEKLFF. The CDR3 coding sequence is TGTGCCAGCAGCTTCCGACCGAGCTCGGGCGAAAAACTGTTTTTT. The full variable domain, its missing parts supplied by reference TRBV11-2 and TRBJ1-4, is EAGVAQSPRYKIIEKRQSVAFWCNPISGHATLYWYQQILGQGPKLLIQFQNNGVVDDSQLPKDRFSAERLKGVDSTLKIQPAKLEDSAVYLCASSFRPSSGEKLFFGSGTQLSVL.

This clonotype was recorded many times. The chain joins TRBV10-3 to TRBJ1-2; no clear D. CDR1 and CDR2 (germline): ENHRY, SYGVKD. V lost 0 bases and J 6 bases, leaving 11 bases between the germline ends. This CDR3 is 14 amino acids long. CDR3 nucleotides: TGTGCCATCAGTGAGTCGAGAGATTTGAATGGCTACACCTTC. As protein: CAISESRDLNGYTF.

This clonotype was recorded many times. The chain couples TRBV6-1 to TRBJ1-6, with 7 positions matching TRBD1. The CDR3 is 14 residues long. CDR1 and CDR2 from the germline V gene are MNHNS and SASEGT. V was pared by 6 bases and J by 5 bases, with 4 bases of the junction left unmatched. CDR3 DNA sequence: TGTGCCAGCAGAACGGACAGGAATAATTCACCCCTCCACTTT. It encodes CASRTDRNNSPLHF.

At least ten counts were recorded for this clonotype. The CDR3 sequence is CSARDQVRSRQETQYF. The CDR3 DNA reads as TGCAGTGCTAGAGATCAAGTGAGGAGCCGCCAAGAGACCCAGTACTTC. The chain couples TRBV20-1 to TRBJ2-5; D call uncertain. The CDR3 is made up of 16 amino acids. V lost 0 bases and J lost 1, with 15 bases in between. Germline V gives CDR1 DFQATT, CDR2 SNEGSKA (reference sequence).

The chain joins TRBV20-1 to TRBJ2-1; D not certain. Trimming left V 6 bases short and J 6 bases short, with 6 bases between. Germline lookup yields CDR1 DFQATT and CDR2 SNEGSKA (reference sequence). The CDR3 has 10 amino acids. Written as DNA, the CDR3 is TGCAGTGCATGGGGCAATGAGCAGTTCTTC. This codes for CSAWGNEQFF.

This clonotype was seen many times. This chain connects TRBV27 to TRBJ2-5; 8 positions agree with TRBD1. The J segment lost 9 bases and the V segment lost 5 bases, leaving 5 bases of the junction unmatched. Germline lookup yields CDR1 MNHEY and CDR2 SMNVEV (reference sequence). This CDR3 is built from 12 residues. CDR3 loop: CASSPQTGAQYF. CDR3 in DNA: TGTGCCAGCAGTCCCCAGACAGGGGCCCAGTACTTC.

The chain combines TRBV5-8 with TRBJ2-3; D is unclear. The CDR3 consists of 14 residues. Trimming stripped 3 bases from V and 0 bases from J, with 8 bases between. Germline V CDR1 and CDR2: SGHTS, YDEGEE. The CDR3 DNA sequence: TGTGCCAGCAGCTCATTCCCGAGCACAGATACGCAGTATTTT. Translated, it gives CASSSFPSTDTQYF.

This clonotype has a handful of counts. This rearrangement joins TRBV15 to TRBJ1-2, with D tentatively TRBD1 (6 bases). V lost 0 bases, J lost 4 bases, and 15 bases lay in between. Germline lookup yields CDR1 LNHNV and CDR2 YYDKDF (reference sequence). This CDR3 contains 16 residues. CDR3 region: CATSRDYPGGGYGYTF. As DNA, the CDR3 is TGTGCCACCAGCAGAGATTACCCGGGGGGCGGCTATGGCTACACCTTC.

In its sample, this clonotype was seen once. The V gene is TRBV6-4, the J gene TRBJ2-3, with 7 bases lining up with TRBD2. CDR3 length equals 13 residues. Germline CDR1 and CDR2: MRHNA and SNTAGT. The CDR3 spells CATAAGEMDTQYF. The CDR3 coding sequence is TGTGCTACCGCGGCGGGAGAAATGGATACGCAGTATTTT.

In its sample, this clonotype was seen a few times. This chain joins TRBV7-9 and TRBJ1-5; D is unclear. Trimming took 2 bases from V and 1 from J, leaving 9 bases between them. The CDR3 sequence is 15 residues long. Germline values: CDR1 SEHNR, CDR2 FQNEAQ (reference sequence). The CDR3 spells CASSLSGKSNQPQHF. The DNA for the CDR3 is TGTGCCAGCAGCTTATCAGGTAAAAGCAATCAGCCCCAGCATTTT.

This clonotype was detected many times. The V gene is TRBV28, the J gene TRBJ2-7; possibly TRBD1 or TRBD2 for D (5 bases each). V was shortened by 6 bases and J by 3 bases, with 18 bases between the two germline ends. The CDR3 is 15 residues long. CDR1 and CDR2 (germline): MDHEN, SYDVKM. This chain's CDR3 is CASSPTGTLRYEQYF. The CDR3 DNA sequence: TGTGCCAGCAGCCCCACCGGGACCCTGCGCTACGAGCAGTACTTC. Full variable domain (rest looked up from reference TRBV28 and TRBJ2-7): DVKVTQSSRYLVKRTGEKVFLECVQDMDHENMFWYRQDPGLGLRLIYFSYDVKMKEKGDIPEGYSVSREKKERFSLILESASTNQTSMYLCASSPTGTLRYEQYFGPGTRLTVT.

The gene calls are TRBV5-4 and TRBJ2-7, with 12 bases lining up with TRBD2. CDR1 is SGHNT, CDR2 YYREEE, per germline (reference sequence). V trimming: 5 bases; J trimming: 3 bases; junction bases outside the gene matches: 6. This CDR3 is built from 15 residues. CDR3 nucleotide sequence: TGTGCCAGCAGTTTTGGACTAGCGGGAAACTACGAGCAGTACTTC. Translated: CASSFGLAGNYEQYF.

This clonotype was recorded a few times. The J gene is TRBJ2-7, the V gene TRBV20-1; 8 bases align to TRBD2. CDR1 is DFQATT and CDR2 is SNEGSKA in the germline V gene (reference sequence). Losses at the gene ends were 3 bases for V and 6 bases for J; bases not matched to a gene: 7. The CDR3 consists of 13 residues. For the CDR3, the DNA is TGCAGTGCTAGTAATGTTCTAGCGGGCGAGCAGTACTTC. It specifies CSASNVLAGEQYF.

The gene calls are TRBV28 and TRBJ2-7; TRBD1 matches 10 bases. CDR3 length equals 15 residues. Germline CDR1 is MDHEN and CDR2 is SYDVKM. V dropped 8 bases and J dropped 7; count of bases not matched to a gene: 14. The CDR3 nucleotides are TGTGCCAGCGGTCCGGCTGGGACAGGGGTTCGGGAGCAGTACTTC. This encodes CASGPAGTGVREQYF.

A few counts support this clonotype. The V call is TRBV10-1, the J call TRBJ2-7; D is possibly TRBD1 or TRBD2 (5 bases each). The CDR3 loop spans 16 amino acids. In germline, CDR1 is WNHNN, CDR2 SYGVQD (reference sequence). Trimming shortened V by 3 bases and J by 0 bases, and 15 bases separated the two germline ends. The CDR3 here is CASSDRDGSRSYEQYF. In DNA, the CDR3 is TGCGCCAGCAGTGACCGGGACGGATCCCGCTCCTACGAGCAGTACTTC.

In this sample, this clonotype turned up a few times. The rearrangement uses TRBV20-1 and TRBJ1-4; 7 nucleotides match TRBD1. In germline, CDR1 is DFQATT, CDR2 SNEGSKA (reference sequence). V lost 4 bases to trimming and J lost 3 bases; unmatched junction nucleotides: 2. The CDR3 consists of 13 residues. The CDR3 protein is CSAKGTANEKLFF. Written as DNA, the CDR3 is TGCAGTGCTAAAGGGACAGCTAATGAAAAACTGTTTTTT.